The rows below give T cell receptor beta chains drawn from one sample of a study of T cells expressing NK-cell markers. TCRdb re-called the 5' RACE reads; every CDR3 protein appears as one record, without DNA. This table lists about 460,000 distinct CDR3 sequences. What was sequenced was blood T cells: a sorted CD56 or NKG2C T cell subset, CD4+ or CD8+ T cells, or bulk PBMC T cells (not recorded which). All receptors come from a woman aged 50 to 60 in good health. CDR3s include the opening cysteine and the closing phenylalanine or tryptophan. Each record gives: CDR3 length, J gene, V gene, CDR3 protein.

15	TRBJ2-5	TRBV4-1	CASSQDIQRGETQYF
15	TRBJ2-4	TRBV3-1	CASSPPRQTRNIQYF
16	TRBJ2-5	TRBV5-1	CASSRLAGVLQETQYF
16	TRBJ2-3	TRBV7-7	CASSSLAGERTDTQYF
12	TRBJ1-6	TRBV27	CASSLSPGPLHF
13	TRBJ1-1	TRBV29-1	CSAGEDGNTEAFF
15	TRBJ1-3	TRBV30	CAWSVGDRAGNTIYF
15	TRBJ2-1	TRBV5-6	CASSFRPGPYNEQFF
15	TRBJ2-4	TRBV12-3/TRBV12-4	CASSWTGGEENIQYF
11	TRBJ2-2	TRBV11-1	CASGDFGELFF
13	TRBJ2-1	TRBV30	CAWRTPGGNEQFF
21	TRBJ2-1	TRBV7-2	CASSLRRHRGVSLSSYNEQFF
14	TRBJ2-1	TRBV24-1	CATSGGQGDNEQFF
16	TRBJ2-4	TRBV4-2	CASSQLTGLAKNIQYF